Listed here are 30 T cell receptor beta chains from one sample, sequenced in a study of shared clonotypes between healthy human individuals. Sequencing used immunoSEQ multiplex PCR; TCRdb keeps in-frame clones, though not all of them. The profile shows approximately 1.1 million clones, roughly 74% of them singletons. The sequenced sample was memory CD4+ T cells from PBMCs. Subset: CD45RA-negative fraction. These receptors were taken from a man younger than 30 in good health. Some clones in this sample may be carry-over from other donors' samples.

The chain recombines TRBV29-1 with TRBJ2-1; 8 bases fit TRBD2. The CDR3 runs to 14 residues. Germline values: CDR1 SQVTM, CDR2 ANQGSEA. Trimming cost V 4 bases and J 6 bases; bases outside gene matches: 8. The CDR3 DNA sequence: TGCAGCGTTGCCGGGGGGGGGCGCGTCAATGAGCAGTTCTTC. Amino acid sequence: CSVAGGGRVNEQFF.

The V call is TRBV10-3, the J call TRBJ1-2; 7 bases agree with TRBD1. The CDR3 is 14 amino acids. Germline V gives CDR1 ENHRY, CDR2 SYGVKD. The V and J ends lost 3 bases and 7 bases, in that order; junction bases with no gene match: 8. The CDR3 sequence is CAISDETGITGYTF. In DNA, the CDR3 is TGTGCCATCAGTGACGAGACAGGGATAACTGGCTACACCTTC.

The chain is built from TRBV2 and TRBJ2-3; D not certain. The V and J ends lost 5 bases and 0 bases respectively, with 6 bases between them. Germline lookup yields CDR1 SNHLY and CDR2 FYNNEI. The CDR3 runs to 13 residues. CDR3 nucleotide sequence: TGTGCCAGCAGTCCAGCTAGCACAGATACGCAGTATTTT. Encoded protein: CASSPASTDTQYF.

The V gene is TRBV10-3, the J gene TRBJ2-3; 16 nucleotides line up with TRBD2. CDR1 and CDR2 (germline): ENHRY, SYGVKD. J lost 2 bases, V lost 4 bases, and 3 bases had no gene match. The CDR3 has 17 amino acids. CDR3 amino acids: CAISGGLAGGTTDTQYF. The DNA of the CDR3 is TGTGCCATCAGTGGGGGACTAGCGGGAGGGACCACAGATACGCAGTATTTT.

The chain links TRBV12-5 to TRBJ2-3, with 13 bases matching TRBD2. Looked up from germline, CDR1 is LGHNT and CDR2 is FRNRAP. The CDR3 has 16 amino acids. The V and J ends lost 5 bases and 3 bases, in that order; junction bases with no gene match: 5. The CDR3 DNA reads as TGTGCTAGTGGTCGCGGACTAGCGGGAGCTACAGATACGCAGTATTTT. Protein: CASGRGLAGATDTQYF.

The V call is TRBV29-1, the J call TRBJ2-3, with 7 nucleotides matching TRBD2. Trimming cost V 1 base and J 14 bases; bases outside gene matches: 6. Germline V gene lookup returns CDR1 SQVTM and CDR2 ANQGSEA. The CDR3 has 11 amino acids. DNA of the CDR3: TGCAGCGTTGAAGGGACGACTAGCTGGTATTTT. Protein product: CSVEGTTSWYF.

The chain is built from TRBV19 and TRBJ2-1; the D is unclear. This CDR3 is 13 amino acids long. Trimming took off 5 bases at V and 3 bases at J, with 8 bases between the two ends. Germline CDR1 and CDR2: LNHDA and SQIVND (reference sequence). The DNA of the CDR3 is TGTGCCAGTAGTCCCCGCCGCTACAATGAGCAGTTCTTC. Translated, it gives CASSPRRYNEQFF.

The rearrangement joins TRBV7-9 to TRBJ2-3; 7 nucleotides line up with TRBD1. The CDR3 loop spans 15 amino acids. Germline-derived CDR1 and CDR2 are SEHNR and FQNEAQ (reference sequence). Trimming took 1 base from V and 2 from J; bases not matched to a gene: 3. The CDR3 loop is CASSLGTGDTDTQYF. CDR3 coding DNA: TGTGCCAGCAGCTTAGGGACAGGAGACACAGATACGCAGTATTTT.

The chain recombines TRBV5-1 with TRBJ1-3; possibly TRBD1 for D (6 bases). V was pared by 5 bases and J by 4 bases, with 19 bases between. Germline values: CDR1 SGHRS, CDR2 YFSETQ. CDR3 length: 16 residues. CDR3 sequence (DNA): TGCGCCAGCAGGATATCGGACAGCCCGCCCGGAAACACCATATATTTT. Protein: CASRISDSPPGNTIYF.

Points on this clone: This same CDR3 is encoded by further DNA sequences in the sample. The chain is built from TRBV28 and TRBJ2-7; 13 bases fit TRBD2. This CDR3 is 15 amino acids long. J gave up 3 bases and V 6 bases, and 5 bases lay outside the gene matches. Per germline, CDR1 MDHEN and CDR2 SYDVKM. CDR3 coding DNA: TGTGCCAGCAGCCCGGGACTAGCGGGGATCTACGAGCAGTACTTC. Its protein product is CASSPGLAGIYEQYF.

This clone was seen only once. This CDR3 reads CASTLSGGSFSEQYF. In DNA form, the CDR3 reads TGTGCCAGCACGCTTTCAGGGGGGAGCTTTAGCGAGCAGTACTTC. The chain uses TRBV6-1 and TRBJ2-7; tentatively, D is TRBD1 (7 bases). V shed 7 bases and J shed 6 bases, with 22 bases lying between them. The CDR3 is 15 residues long. Germline V gene data show CDR1 as MNHNS and CDR2 as SASEGT.

This chain uses TRBV19 with TRBJ1-5; the D gene is possibly TRBD1 (5 bases). Germline V gene sequence: CDR1 LNHDA, CDR2 SQIVND (reference sequence). The CDR3 contains 15 residues. Trimming shortened V by 2 bases and J by 7 bases, and 15 bases separated the two germline ends. The CDR3 DNA is TGTGCCAGTAGTATAACAGGCGATGGCGGACAGCCCCAGCATTTT. It is translated as CASSITGDGGQPQHF.

The chain recombines TRBV18 with TRBJ2-7; 9 nucleotides line up with TRBD1. Germline V lookup: CDR1 KGHSH, CDR2 LQKENI. The CDR3 loop spans 13 amino acids. J lost 7 bases, V lost 4 bases, and 5 bases had no gene match. Here the CDR3 reads CASSRQGQGEQYF. CDR3 in DNA: TGTGCCAGCTCACGACAGGGACAGGGAGAGCAGTACTTC. Using reference TRBV18 and TRBJ2-7 for the parts outside the CDR3, the full variable domain is NAGVMQNPRHLVRRRGQEARLRCSPMKGHSHVYWYRQLPEEGLKFMVYLQKENIIDESGMPKERFSAEFPKEGPSILRIQQVVRGDSAAYFCASSRQGQGEQYFGPGTRLTVT.

This chain connects TRBV6-5 to TRBJ1-2; D is possibly TRBD1 (6 bases). Trimming stripped 7 bases from V and 2 bases from J, with 14 bases between. CDR3 size: 14 residues. Germline values: CDR1 MNHEY, CDR2 SVGAGI. This CDR3 is CASNPLDRNYGYTF. Here the CDR3 DNA reads TGTGCCAGCAACCCTCTCGACAGGAACTATGGCTACACCTTC.

The rearrangement uses TRBV15 and TRBJ2-1; D tentatively reads TRBD1 or TRBD2 (5 bases each). V was clipped by 5 bases and J by 7 bases, with 9 bases between them. This CDR3 is built from 12 residues. Germline loops: CDR1 LNHNV, CDR2 YYDKDF (reference sequence). CDR3 bases: TGTGCCACCAGCCCGGGGCGAAATGAGCAGTTCTTC. This gives the protein CATSPGRNEQFF.

The V call is TRBV9, the J call TRBJ1-1, with 7 bases that match TRBD1. CDR3 length: 14 residues. Trimming took 4 bases from V and 5 from J; bases not matched to a gene: 8. The V gene's germline CDR1 is SGDLS and CDR2 YYNGEE. CDR3 nucleotide sequence: TGTGCCAGCAGCCTAACAGGGGCGAAGACTGAAGCTTTCTTT. Translation gives CASSLTGAKTEAFF.

J is TRBJ2-1 and V is TRBV7-9; D is perhaps TRBD2 (5 bases). CDR1 is SEHNR, CDR2 FQNEAQ, per germline (reference sequence). V gave up 2 bases and J gave up 7 bases, with 18 bases separating them. The CDR3 consists of 16 residues. The CDR3 DNA is TGTGCCAGCAGCTTAACAACGTCTGGAGGTAGTAATGAGCAGTTCTTC. Translating gives CASSLTTSGGSNEQFF.

A note on this clone: A far bigger clonotype differs at one base, so this is likely a read error. This sample includes further DNA sequences coding for the same CDR3. The rearrangement joins TRBV7-8 to TRBJ1-1; the D gene is possibly TRBD1 (5 bases). This CDR3 spans 13 amino acids. Germline values: CDR1 SGHVS, CDR2 FQNEAQ. V dropped 2 bases and J dropped 1 base, with 5 bases sitting between them. The CDR3 region has the DNA TGTGCCAGCAGCTTAACAGGGAACACTGAAGCTTTCTTT. It translates to CASSLTGNTEAFF.

V usage is TRBV27 and J usage is TRBJ2-1, with a tentative D call TRBD1 (5 bases). V shed 8 bases and J shed 4 bases, with 9 bases lying between them. This CDR3 is 12 amino acids long. The germline gives CDR1 MNHEY, CDR2 SMNVEV (reference sequence). The CDR3 region is CASRQGYNEQFF. CDR3 nucleotides: TGTGCCAGCCGGCAGGGATACAATGAGCAGTTCTTC.

The gene calls are TRBV9 and TRBJ2-1; maybe TRBD2 (5 bases). With 0 bases removed from V and 6 bases from J, the gap between germline ends came to 13 bases. The CDR3 is made up of 15 amino acids. The germline gives CDR1 SGDLS, CDR2 YYNGEE. For the CDR3, the DNA is TGTGCCAGCAGCGTAGCGACCCACAGCGGCAATGAGCAGTTCTTC. Translated: CASSVATHSGNEQFF.

This chain uses TRBV2 with TRBJ2-3; D possibly corresponds to TRBD2 (6 bases). Trimming left V 7 bases short and J 4 bases short, with 18 bases between. Per the germline V gene, CDR1 is SNHLY and CDR2 is FYNNEI. CDR3 length: 15 amino acids. The CDR3 nucleotides read TGTGCCAGCACGGTCCTAGCGCGAGGCCCAGATACGCAGTATTTT. Translated, it gives CASTVLARGPDTQYF.

Details on this clone: In the same sample, other DNA sequences code for this CDR3. The chain carries TRBV28 and TRBJ2-5, with a possible D match to TRBD1 (7 bases). This CDR3 has 13 amino acids. V was pared by 5 bases and J by 5 bases, with 12 bases between. Per germline, CDR1 MDHEN and CDR2 SYDVKM. CDR3: CASSLGGGETQYF. As DNA, the CDR3 is TGTGCCAGCAGTCTTGGAGGGGGCGAGACCCAGTACTTC.

This chain uses TRBV7-6 with TRBJ2-2; D possibly corresponds to TRBD2 (6 bases). Trimming removed 0 bases at V and 3 bases at J, with 14 bases between. Germline V lookup: CDR1 SGHVS, CDR2 FNYEAQ. This CDR3 has 17 amino acids. CDR3 DNA sequence: TGTGCCAGCAGCTTAGCCGCAGCCGGGACTCACACCGGGGAGCTGTTTTTT. Translation: CASSLAAAGTHTGELFF. The full variable domain, its missing parts supplied by reference TRBV7-6 and TRBJ2-2, is GAGVSQSPRYKVTKRGQDVALRCDPISGHVSLYWYRQALGQGPEFLTYFNYEAQQDKSGLPNDRFSAERPEGSISTLTIQRTEQRDSAMYRCASSLAAAGTHTGELFFGEGSRLTVL.

The chain is built from TRBV5-1 and TRBJ1-6; tentatively, D is TRBD1 (5 bases). Trimming left V 7 bases short and J 13 bases short, with 24 bases between. The CDR3 spans 15 residues. CDR1 and CDR2 from the germline V gene are SGHRS and YFSETQ. CDR3 nucleotides: TGCGCCAGCCGAGTGGGCTTCGGGGGTTCCCTCCCCCTCCACTTT. Translating it yields CASRVGFGGSLPLHF.

J is TRBJ2-5 and V is TRBV2, with TRBD1 as a possible D gene (5 bases). The V gene's germline CDR1 is SNHLY and CDR2 FYNNEI. The CDR3 runs to 13 residues. Trimming shortened V by 1 base and J by 5 bases, and 8 bases separated the two germline ends. The CDR3 protein is CASSEVGVETQYF. The CDR3 nucleotides are TGTGCCAGCAGTGAAGTAGGGGTGGAGACCCAGTACTTC. Filled out from reference TRBV2 and TRBJ2-5, the complete variable domain reads EPEVTQTPSHQVTQMGQEVILRCVPISNHLYFYWYRQILGQKVEFLVSFYNNEISEKSEIFDDQFSVERPDGSNFTLKIRSTKLEDSAMYFCASSEVGVETQYFGPGTRLLVL.

The chain couples TRBV2 to TRBJ1-5; D is unresolved. The germline CDR1 and CDR2 sequences are SNHLY and FYNNEI. CDR3 length: 16 residues. Trimming removed 3 bases at V and 1 base at J, with 13 bases between. Written as DNA, the CDR3 is TGTGCCAGCAGTGAGGGAGTAAATAGAAGCAATCAGCCCCAGCATTTT. Its protein product is CASSEGVNRSNQPQHF.

The V and J genes are TRBV11-1 and TRBJ2-7; 7 nucleotides agree with TRBD1. CDR1 is SGHAT and CDR2 is FQDESV in the germline V gene (reference sequence). The CDR3 is 13 amino acids. The junction had 11 bases not matched to a gene; V was cut back by 5 bases and J by 10 bases. The DNA of the CDR3 is TGTGCCAGCAGCATCGACAGGGACCGGAGACAGTACTTC. Amino acids: CASSIDRDRRQYF.

About this clone: In the same sample, other DNA sequences code for this CDR3. The V gene is TRBV7-8, the J gene TRBJ1-1; D gene uncertain. Trimming took 1 base from V and 3 from J, leaving 6 bases between them. CDR3 length: 13 amino acids. Germline V gene sequence: CDR1 SGHVS, CDR2 FQNEAQ. The CDR3 DNA reads as TGTGCCAGCAGCTTAGGACGGTACACTGAAGCTTTCTTT. Translating it yields CASSLGRYTEAFF.

This clone was observed a single time. V gene TRBV28 combines with J gene TRBJ2-1; 12 bases line up with TRBD2. Germline V lookup: CDR1 MDHEN, CDR2 SYDVKM. V dropped 2 bases and J dropped 8; count of bases not matched to a gene: 7. The CDR3 contains 16 residues. The CDR3 nucleotides are TGTGCCAGCAGTTTACGGACTAGCGGGATGTTGTATGAGCAGTTCTTC. Protein product: CASSLRTSGMLYEQFF.

This clone was seen only once. The chain has TRBV10-3 and TRBJ2-1, with 7 bases fitting TRBD1. Germline CDR1 is ENHRY and CDR2 is SYGVKD. V trimming: 4 bases; J trimming: 2 bases; junction bases outside the gene matches: 8. The CDR3 contains 16 residues. The CDR3: CAISAKQGLTYNEQFF. CDR3 DNA sequence: TGTGCCATCAGTGCCAAACAGGGGCTCACCTACAATGAGCAGTTCTTC.